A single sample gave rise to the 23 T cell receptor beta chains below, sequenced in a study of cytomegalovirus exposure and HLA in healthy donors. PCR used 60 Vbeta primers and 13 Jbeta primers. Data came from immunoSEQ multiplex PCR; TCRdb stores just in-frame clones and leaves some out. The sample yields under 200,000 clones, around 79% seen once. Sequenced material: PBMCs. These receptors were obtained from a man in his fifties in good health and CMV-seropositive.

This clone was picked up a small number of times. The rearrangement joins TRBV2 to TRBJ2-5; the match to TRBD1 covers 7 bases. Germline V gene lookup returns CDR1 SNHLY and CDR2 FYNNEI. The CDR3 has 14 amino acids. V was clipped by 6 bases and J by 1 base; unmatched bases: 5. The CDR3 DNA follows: TGTGCCAGCAGGGATAGGGACAGCCAAGAGACCCAGTACTTC. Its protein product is CASRDRDSQETQYF.

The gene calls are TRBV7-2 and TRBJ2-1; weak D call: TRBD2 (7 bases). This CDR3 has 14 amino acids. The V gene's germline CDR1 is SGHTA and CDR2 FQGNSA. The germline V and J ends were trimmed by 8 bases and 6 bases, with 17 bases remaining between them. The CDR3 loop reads CASQEGGSINEQFF. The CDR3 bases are TGTGCCAGCCAAGAGGGGGGGAGTATCAATGAGCAGTTCTTC.

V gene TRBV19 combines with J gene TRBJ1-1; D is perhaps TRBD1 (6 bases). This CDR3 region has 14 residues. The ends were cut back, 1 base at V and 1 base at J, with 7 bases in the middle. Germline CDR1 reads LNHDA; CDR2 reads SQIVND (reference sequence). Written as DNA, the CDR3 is TGTGCCAGTAGTATAGGGGGACAGAACACTGAAGCTTTCTTT. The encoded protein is CASSIGGQNTEAFF. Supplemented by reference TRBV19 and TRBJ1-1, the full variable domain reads DGGITQSPKYLFRKEGQNVTLSCEQNLNHDAMYWYRQDPGQGLRLIYYSQIVNDFQKGDIAEGYSVSREKKESFPLTVTSAQKNPTAFYLCASSIGGQNTEAFFGQGTRLTVV.

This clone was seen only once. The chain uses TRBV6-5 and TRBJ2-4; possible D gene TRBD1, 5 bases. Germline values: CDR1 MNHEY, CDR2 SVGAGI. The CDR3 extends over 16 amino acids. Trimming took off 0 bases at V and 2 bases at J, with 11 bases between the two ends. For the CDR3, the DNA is TGTGCCAGCAGTTACTCACCATCAGGGACCAAAAACATTCAGTACTTC. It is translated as CASSYSPSGTKNIQYF.

CDR3 sequence: CASSFGQGAGNEQFF. The CDR3 DNA reads TGTGCCAGCAGCTTCGGACAGGGGGCGGGGAATGAGCAGTTCTTC. The chain joins TRBV11-3 to TRBJ2-1, with 11 bases matching TRBD1. V lost 3 bases, J lost 7 bases, and 5 bases stayed unmatched. Germline assignment: CDR1 SGHNT and CDR2 YENEEA. The CDR3 contains 15 residues. The full variable domain, rest sourced from reference TRBV11-3 and TRBJ2-1, is EAGVVQSPRYKIIEKKQPVAFWCNPISGHNTLYWYLQNLGQGPELLIRYENEEAVDDSQLPKDRFSAERLKGVDSTLKIQPAELGDSAVYLCASSFGQGAGNEQFFGPGTRLTVL.

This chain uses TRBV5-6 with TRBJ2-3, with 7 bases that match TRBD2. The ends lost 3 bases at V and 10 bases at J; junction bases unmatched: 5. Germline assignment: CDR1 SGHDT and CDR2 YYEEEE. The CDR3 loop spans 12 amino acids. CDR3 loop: CASSYGLVAQYF. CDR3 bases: TGTGCCAGCAGCTATGGACTAGTTGCGCAGTATTTT.

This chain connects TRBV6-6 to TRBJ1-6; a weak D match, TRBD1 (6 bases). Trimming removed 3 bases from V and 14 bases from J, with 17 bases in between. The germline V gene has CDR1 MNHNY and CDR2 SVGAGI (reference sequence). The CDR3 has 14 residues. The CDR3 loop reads CASSYKGQRLTLHF. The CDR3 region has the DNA TGTGCCAGCAGTTATAAAGGACAGCGCCTCACCCTCCACTTT.

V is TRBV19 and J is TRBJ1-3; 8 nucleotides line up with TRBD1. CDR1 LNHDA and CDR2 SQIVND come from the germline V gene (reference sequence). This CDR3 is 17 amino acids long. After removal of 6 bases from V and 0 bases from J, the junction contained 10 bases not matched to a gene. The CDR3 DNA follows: TGTGCCAGTAGCTCTTTCCGGGACAGGATCTCTGGAAACACCATATATTTT. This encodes CASSSFRDRISGNTIYF.

In nucleotides, the CDR3 is TGTGCCAGCAATCCCTTCGGGGGGGCTAAAGATACGCAGTATTTT. Translated, it gives CASNPFGGAKDTQYF. The V gene is TRBV6-5, the J gene TRBJ2-3; 8 bases fit TRBD2. V shed 7 bases, J shed 5 bases, and the junction held 11 bases outside the gene matches. Germline assignment: CDR1 MNHEY and CDR2 SVGAGI. CDR3 length equals 15 residues.

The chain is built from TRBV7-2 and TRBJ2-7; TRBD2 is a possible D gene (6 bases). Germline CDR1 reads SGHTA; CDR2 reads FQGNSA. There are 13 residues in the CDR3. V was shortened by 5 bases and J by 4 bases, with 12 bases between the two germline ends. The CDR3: CASSTDREYEQYF. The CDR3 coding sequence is TGTGCCAGCAGCACCGACCGGGAGTACGAGCAGTACTTC.

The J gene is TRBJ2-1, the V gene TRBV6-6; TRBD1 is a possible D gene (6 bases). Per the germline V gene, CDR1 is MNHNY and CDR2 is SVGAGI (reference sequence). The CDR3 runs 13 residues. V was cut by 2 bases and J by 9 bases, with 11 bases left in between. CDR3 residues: CASSYATGFEQFF. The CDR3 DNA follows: TGTGCCAGCAGTTACGCAACAGGGTTTGAGCAGTTCTTC.

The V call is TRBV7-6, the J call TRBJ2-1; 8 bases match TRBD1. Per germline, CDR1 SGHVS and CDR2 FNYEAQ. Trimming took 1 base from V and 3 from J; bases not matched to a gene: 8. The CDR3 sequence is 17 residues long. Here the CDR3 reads CASSLGLTGTGYNEQFF. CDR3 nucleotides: TGTGCCAGCAGCTTAGGACTCACCGGGACAGGCTACAATGAGCAGTTCTTC.

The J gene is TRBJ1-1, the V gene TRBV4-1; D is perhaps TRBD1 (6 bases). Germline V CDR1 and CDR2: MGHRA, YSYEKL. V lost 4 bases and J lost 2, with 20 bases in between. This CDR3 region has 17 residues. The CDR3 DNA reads TGCGCCAGCAGCCTCCCCCTGGGCACGACAGGAAACACTGAAGCTTTCTTT. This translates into CASSLPLGTTGNTEAFF.

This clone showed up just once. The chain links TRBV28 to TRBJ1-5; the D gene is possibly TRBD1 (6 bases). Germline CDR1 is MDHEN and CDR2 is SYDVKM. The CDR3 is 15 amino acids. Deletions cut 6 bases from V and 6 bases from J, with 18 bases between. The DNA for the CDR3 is TGTGCCAGCAGGAGCCGGGACATGTGGACTCAGCCCCAGCATTTT. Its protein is CASRSRDMWTQPQHF.

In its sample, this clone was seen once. DNA of the CDR3: TGTGCGCGGACAGACAATTATAATTCACCCCTCCACTTT. Its protein product is CARTDNYNSPLHF. The chain has TRBV30 and TRBJ1-6; the D gene is possibly TRBD1 (6 bases). The CDR3 runs 13 residues. Germline loops: CDR1 GTSNPN, CDR2 SVGIG (reference sequence).

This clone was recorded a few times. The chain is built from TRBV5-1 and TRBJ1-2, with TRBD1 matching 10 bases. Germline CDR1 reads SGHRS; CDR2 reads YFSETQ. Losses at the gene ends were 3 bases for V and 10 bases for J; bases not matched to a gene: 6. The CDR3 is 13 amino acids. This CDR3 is CASSSPGQGPYTF. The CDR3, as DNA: TGCGCCAGCAGCTCTCCGGGACAGGGGCCCTACACCTTC. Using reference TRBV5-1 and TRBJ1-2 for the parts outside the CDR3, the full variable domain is KAGVTQTPRYLIKTRGQQVTLSCSPISGHRSVSWYQQTPGQGLQFLFEYFSETQRNKGNFPGRFSGRQFSNSRSEMNVSTLELGDSALYLCASSSPGQGPYTFGSGTRLTVV.

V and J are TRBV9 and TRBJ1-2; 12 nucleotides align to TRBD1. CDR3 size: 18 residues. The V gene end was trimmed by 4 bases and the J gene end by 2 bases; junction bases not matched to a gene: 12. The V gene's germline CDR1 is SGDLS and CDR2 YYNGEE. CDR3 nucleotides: TGTGCCAGCAGCCCGATACTGGGACAGGGGGCCGAAAACTATGGCTACACCTTC. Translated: CASSPILGQGAENYGYTF. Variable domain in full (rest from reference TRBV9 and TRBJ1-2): DSGVTQTPKHLITATGQRVTLRCSPRSGDLSVYWYQQSLDQGLQFLIQYYNGEERAKGNILERFSAQQFPDLHSELNLSSLELGDSALYFCASSPILGQGAENYGYTFGSGTRLTVV.

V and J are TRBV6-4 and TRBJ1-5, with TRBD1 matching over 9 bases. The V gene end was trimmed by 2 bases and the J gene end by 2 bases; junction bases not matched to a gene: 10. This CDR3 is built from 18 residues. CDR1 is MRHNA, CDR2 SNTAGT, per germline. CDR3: CASSDEDRGYCGNQPQHF. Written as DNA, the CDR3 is TGTGCCAGCAGTGACGAGGACAGGGGATATTGTGGCAATCAGCCCCAGCATTTT.

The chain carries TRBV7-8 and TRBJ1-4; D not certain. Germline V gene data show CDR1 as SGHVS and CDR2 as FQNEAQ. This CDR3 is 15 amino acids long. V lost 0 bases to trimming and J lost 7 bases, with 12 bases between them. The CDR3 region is CASSLAGGFREKLFF. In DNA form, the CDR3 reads TGTGCCAGCAGCTTAGCAGGCGGTTTTCGTGAAAAACTGTTTTTT.

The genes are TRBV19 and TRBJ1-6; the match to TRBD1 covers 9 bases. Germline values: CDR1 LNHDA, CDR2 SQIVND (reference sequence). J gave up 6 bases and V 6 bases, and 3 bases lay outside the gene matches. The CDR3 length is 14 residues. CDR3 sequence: CASRVDRGNSPLHF. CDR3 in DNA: TGTGCCAGTAGGGTGGACAGGGGTAATTCACCCCTCCACTTT.

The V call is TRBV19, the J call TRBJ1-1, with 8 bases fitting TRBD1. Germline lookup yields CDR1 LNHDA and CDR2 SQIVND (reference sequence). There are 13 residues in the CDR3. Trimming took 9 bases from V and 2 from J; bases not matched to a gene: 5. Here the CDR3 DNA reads TGTGCCAGCCAGGGACAGGTAAACACTGAAGCTTTCTTT. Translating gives CASQGQVNTEAFF.

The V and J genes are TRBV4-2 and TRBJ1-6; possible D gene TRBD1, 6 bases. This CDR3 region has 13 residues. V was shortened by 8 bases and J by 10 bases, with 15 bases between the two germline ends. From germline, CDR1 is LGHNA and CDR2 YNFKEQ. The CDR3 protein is CASLSGEGSPLHF. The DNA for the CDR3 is TGTGCCAGCTTATCAGGGGAAGGGTCACCCCTCCACTTT.

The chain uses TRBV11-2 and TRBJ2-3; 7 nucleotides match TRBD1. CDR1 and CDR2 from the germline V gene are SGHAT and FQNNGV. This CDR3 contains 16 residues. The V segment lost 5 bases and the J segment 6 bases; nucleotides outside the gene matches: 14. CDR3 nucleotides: TGTGCCAGCAGCCCCTACCCCGAGGGCAGGGGGGATACGCAGTATTTT. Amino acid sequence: CASSPYPEGRGDTQYF.